The 28 T cell receptor beta chains presented below share a single source sample, sequenced in a study of vaccination effects on CD4 cells after COVID-19. Antigens of these TCRs are unknown. Antigen-specific CD4+ T cells expanded by the ViraFEST assay with viral peptide pools were then sequenced. Subsequent to approximately 11 days of culture, CD4+ T cells were isolated. Every participant took two doses of the BNT162b2 or mRNA-1273 vaccine. Clones were sequenced by immunoSEQ multiplex PCR, and TCRdb holds only the in-frame ones, with some missing. The data show tens of thousands of clones, about 80% seen once. The sample consisted of CD4+ T cells from PBMCs cultured with HCoV-229E spike peptides, taken after COVID-19 vaccination. These receptors all come from a human donor who received a COVID-19 vaccine.

The CDR3: CASSLGLQNTGELFF. CDR3 coding DNA: TGCGCCAGCAGCTTGGGTCTTCAGAACACCGGGGAGCTGTTTTTT. The V and J genes are TRBV5-1 and TRBJ2-2; D gene unclear. Germline V gene lookup returns CDR1 SGHRS and CDR2 YFSETQ. The V and J ends lost 0 bases and 1 base respectively, with 7 bases between them. The CDR3 extends over 15 amino acids.

The J gene is TRBJ1-5, the V gene TRBV6-6; a possible D gene is TRBD1 (6 bases). The V end was cut by 7 bases, the J end by 6 bases, with 10 bases between. This CDR3 comprises 12 residues. The germline V gene has CDR1 MNHNY and CDR2 SVGAGI (reference sequence). The CDR3 here is CASTQGSQPQHF. The CDR3 nucleotides read TGTGCCAGCACCCAGGGGAGTCAGCCCCAGCATTTT.

The chain is built from TRBV29-1 and TRBJ2-5; 10 bases line up with TRBD2. With 5 bases clipped from V and 4 bases from J, the junction kept 13 bases outside the gene matches. The CDR3 runs to 16 residues. Germline lookup yields CDR1 SQVTM and CDR2 ANQGSEA. The CDR3 DNA reads as TGCAGCGTTCCCCCGGGGGCTAGCGGGGGCCGAGAGACCCAGTACTTC. Translating it yields CSVPPGASGGRETQYF.

This sequence joins TRBV7-9 and TRBJ2-7; 8 bases are shared with TRBD2. CDR3 size: 15 residues. Germline V gene sequence: CDR1 SEHNR, CDR2 FQNEAQ (reference sequence). V was clipped by 5 bases and J by 0 bases; unmatched bases: 6. The CDR3 DNA sequence: TGTGCCAGCAGCCCCGGGAGGGCCCTCTCCTACGAGCAGTACGTC. This sequence encodes CASSPGRALSYEQYV.

The rearrangement uses TRBV27 and TRBJ2-7; D possibly corresponds to TRBD1 (5 bases). This CDR3 is built from 14 residues. The germline V gene encodes CDR1 MNHEY and CDR2 SMNVEV (reference sequence). V lost 5 bases and J 0 bases, leaving 11 bases between the germline ends. CDR3: CASSLGASSYEQYV. The CDR3, as DNA: TGTGCCAGCAGTCTAGGGGCTAGCTCCTACGAGCAGTACGTC.

The chain joins TRBV3-1 (or the pseudogene TRBV3-2) to TRBJ1-4; no clear D. Trimming stripped 2 bases from V and 8 bases from J, with 9 bases between. Looked up from germline, CDR1 is LGHDT and CDR2 is YNNKEL (reference sequence). The CDR3 is 13 residues long. The chain's CDR3 is CASSQSRGEKLFF. In DNA form, the CDR3 reads TGTGCCAGCAGCCAAAGTAGAGGGGAAAAACTGTTTTTT.

The rearrangement links TRBV6-5 to TRBJ1-5; D remains unclear. Germline V gene sequence: CDR1 MNHEY, CDR2 SVGAGI. The CDR3 consists of 15 residues. With 6 bases removed from V and 0 bases from J, the gap between germline ends came to 12 bases. CDR3 DNA sequence: TGTGCCAGCAGGCCCGGACTATATAGCAATCAGCCCCAGCATTTT. Translation gives CASRPGLYSNQPQHF.

V is TRBV4-2 and J is TRBJ2-1; D might be TRBD1 (5 bases). The CDR3 totals 19 residues. Trimming took off 0 bases at V and 5 bases at J, with 23 bases between the two ends. Germline V lookup: CDR1 LGHNA, CDR2 YNFKEQ. This CDR3 reads CASSQDLRDYTILNNEQFF. The CDR3, as DNA: TGTGCCAGCAGCCAAGATCTCAGGGATTACACCATACTAAACAATGAGCAGTTCTTC.

This chain uses TRBV3-1 (or the pseudogene TRBV3-2) with TRBJ1-2, with D hard to call. Between the trimmed V and J ends, which lost 4 bases and 3 bases, there was a span of 3 bases. The CDR3 sequence is 11 residues long. Germline lookup yields CDR1 LGHDT and CDR2 YNNKEL (reference sequence). The CDR3 DNA follows: TGTGCCAGCAGCCGAGACTATGGCTACACCTTC. Its translation: CASSRDYGYTF.

The chain uses TRBV19 and TRBJ2-6, with 8 nucleotides matching TRBD1. Trimming removed 2 bases from V and 2 bases from J; junction bases left unmatched: 11. CDR3 size: 19 residues. Germline lookup yields CDR1 LNHDA and CDR2 SQIVND (reference sequence). The CDR3 DNA reads TGTGCCAGTAGTATATACCGACAGGGGCCGAGTGCTGGGGCCAACGTCCTGACTTTC. Protein product: CASSIYRQGPSAGANVLTF.

The chain has TRBV28 and TRBJ1-4, with 10 bases aligning to TRBD1. J lost 8 bases, V lost 5 bases, and 8 bases had no gene match. The CDR3 loop spans 15 amino acids. Germline V lookup: CDR1 MDHEN, CDR2 SYDVKM. The CDR3 loop reads CASSVIGTGDEKLFF. Here the CDR3 DNA reads TGTGCCAGCAGTGTAATCGGGACAGGGGACGAAAAACTGTTTTTT.

The chain links TRBV19 to TRBJ1-6; tentative D call: TRBD1 (6 bases). The CDR3 runs 14 residues. CDR1 and CDR2 from the germline V gene are LNHDA and SQIVND (reference sequence). The ends were cut back, 7 bases at V and 6 bases at J, with 13 bases in the middle. CDR3: CASKTGLGNSPLHF. CDR3 bases: TGTGCCAGTAAGACAGGTCTTGGTAATTCACCCCTCCACTTT.

This clone has more than one count but fewer than ten. The CDR3 sequence is CASPRIAGVYSYNEQFF. The DNA for the CDR3 is TGTGCCAGCCCCCGGATAGCGGGGGTTTACTCCTACAATGAGCAGTTCTTC. This rearrangement joins TRBV5-8 to TRBJ2-1; TRBD2 matches at 9 bases. This CDR3 is 17 amino acids long. Germline values: CDR1 SGHTS, CDR2 YDEGEE. With 7 bases clipped from V and 0 bases from J, the junction kept 11 bases outside the gene matches.

This clone is a singleton in its sample. This chain links TRBV3-1 (or the pseudogene TRBV3-2) with TRBJ1-1; TRBD1 might be the D (5 bases). Germline V gene lookup returns CDR1 LGHDT and CDR2 YNNKEL (reference sequence). Trimming removed 11 bases from V and 5 bases from J, with 18 bases in between. The CDR3 consists of 13 residues. The CDR3 is CASGSGGGTEAFF. The CDR3 region has the DNA TGTGCCTCCGGATCCGGGGGGGGAACTGAAGCTTTCTTT.

The CDR3 is CASSKFGGLGSYNSPLHF. In nucleotides, the CDR3 is TGTGCCAGCAGCAAATTTGGGGGCTTAGGCTCCTATAATTCACCCCTCCACTTT. V gene TRBV21-1 combines with J gene TRBJ1-6; the table's D call, TRBD1, has no DNA check behind it. TRBV21-1 constitutes a pseudogene. The CDR3 sequence is 18 residues long.

This clone was detected a few times. This sequence joins TRBV6-4 and TRBJ2-1, with D hard to call. The CDR3 covers 13 residues. V shed 2 bases and J shed 4 bases, with 6 bases lying between them. Germline V gene lookup returns CDR1 MRHNA and CDR2 SNTAGT. CDR3 nucleotides: TGTGCCAGCAGTGACCGCCAGTACAATGAGCAGTTCTTC. Amino acids: CASSDRQYNEQFF.

The rearrangement links TRBV18 to TRBJ1-6; D is perhaps TRBD1 (5 bases). The V end was cut by 6 bases, the J end by 10 bases, with 22 bases between. Germline V CDR1 and CDR2: KGHSH, LQKENI. This CDR3 has 16 residues. The CDR3 DNA is TGTGCCAGCTCCCCCGGATCGGGCAGGGCCAACTCACCCCTCCACTTT. This gives the protein CASSPGSGRANSPLHF.

This clone was found a few times. The chain has TRBV19 and TRBJ2-1; 9 bases agree with TRBD1. The CDR3 runs to 14 residues. The germline gives CDR1 LNHDA, CDR2 SQIVND (reference sequence). The trim removed 4 bases at V and 7 bases at J, leaving 5 bases unmatched. CDR3 amino acids: CASSRTGVRNEQFF. The CDR3 coding sequence is TGTGCCAGTAGTAGGACAGGGGTTAGAAATGAGCAGTTCTTC.

The chain has TRBV5-6 and TRBJ1-1, with D maybe TRBD1 (5 bases). V lost 4 bases and J 0 bases, leaving 10 bases between the germline ends. Germline assignment: CDR1 SGHDT and CDR2 YYEEEE. The CDR3 spans 14 residues. The CDR3 sequence: CASSLGRLNTEAFF. In DNA, the CDR3 is TGTGCCAGCAGCCTGGGACGGCTGAACACTGAAGCTTTCTTT.

The chain joins TRBV7-8 to TRBJ2-2, with D uncertain. The CDR3 totals 17 residues. Germline loops: CDR1 SGHVS, CDR2 FQNEAQ. V dropped 3 bases and J dropped 5 bases, with 19 bases sitting between them. The CDR3 DNA follows: TGTGCCAGCAGCTTCCGGGCCCCGATAGGGAAAACCGGGGAGCTGTTTTTT. Translation: CASSFRAPIGKTGELFF.

J is TRBJ1-3 and V is TRBV9; 8 bases match TRBD1. The germline V gene encodes CDR1 SGDLS and CDR2 YYNGEE. Trimming removed 3 bases from V and 0 bases from J; junction bases left unmatched: 5. The CDR3 is made up of 16 amino acids. CDR3 nucleotide sequence: TGTGCCAGCAGCGAACAGGGGGACTACTCTGGAAACACCATATATTTT. Translation: CASSEQGDYSGNTIYF.

CDR3 residues: CASSRTPGLATDTQYF. CDR3 nucleotides: TGCGCCAGCAGTCGCACCCCCGGGCTTGCTACAGATACGCAGTATTTT. The chain carries TRBV10-1 and TRBJ2-3, with D unclear. The CDR3 extends over 16 amino acids. Trimming left V 5 bases short and J 3 bases short, with 18 bases between. Per germline, CDR1 WNHNN and CDR2 SYGVQD (reference sequence).

This chain uses TRBV5-1 with TRBJ2-5, with a weak D call TRBD2 (7 bases). This CDR3 contains 14 residues. V lost 2 bases and J 5 bases, leaving 13 bases between the germline ends. Looked up from germline, CDR1 is SGHRS and CDR2 is YFSETQ. The CDR3, as DNA: TGCGCCAGCAGCTTTACGGGGGGCCGGGAGACCCAGTACTTC. This gives the protein CASSFTGGRETQYF.

The CDR3 loop is CASSLVNAGVGTDTQYF. CDR3 in DNA: TGTGCCAGCAGTCTTGTAAACGCGGGGGTTGGCACAGATACGCAGTATTTT. The chain combines TRBV6-6 with TRBJ2-3; 7 nucleotides align to TRBD2. Germline V lookup: CDR1 MNHNY, CDR2 SVGAGI (reference sequence). This CDR3 contains 17 residues. The V segment lost 5 bases and the J segment 1 base; nucleotides outside the gene matches: 12.

J is TRBJ2-7 and V is TRBV23-1; 7 bases map to TRBD1. TRBV23-1 qualifies as an ORF whose function is uncertain. With V trimmed by 4 bases and J by 11 bases, 14 bases remained unmatched. The CDR3 has 14 residues. As DNA, the CDR3 is TGCGCCAGCAGTCCTCCCTCGACAGGGTGGTTGGAGTACGTC. Protein product: CASSPPSTGWLEYV.

The rearrangement links TRBV7-9 to TRBJ2-3; TRBD2 agrees at 9 bases. J lost 11 bases, V lost 1 base, and 13 bases had no gene match. The CDR3 has 16 residues. Germline V lookup: CDR1 SEHNR, CDR2 FQNEAQ (reference sequence). CDR3 in DNA: TGTGCCAGCAGCTTAGAGGGACTAGCCGGTGAAGTAGGGCAGTATTTT. This sequence encodes CASSLEGLAGEVGQYF.

This clone was counted only a few times. For the CDR3, the DNA is TGTGCCAGCTCACCAGGGGTTAGCACCGGGGAGCTGTTTTTT. As protein: CASSPGVSTGELFF. V usage is TRBV18 and J usage is TRBJ2-2; no firm D call. The CDR3 spans 14 residues. Germline values: CDR1 KGHSH, CDR2 LQKENI. Deletions cut 2 bases from V and 4 bases from J, with 8 bases between.

J is TRBJ1-2 and V is TRBV27; 10 nucleotides agree with TRBD1. Germline loops: CDR1 MNHEY, CDR2 SMNVEV (reference sequence). This CDR3 comprises 14 residues. V lost 7 bases and J lost 6; bases outside the gene matches: 8. The CDR3 region is CASKPLDRGHGYTF. CDR3 sequence (DNA): TGTGCCAGCAAACCTCTCGACAGGGGGCATGGCTACACCTTC.